This T cell receptor beta chain was sequenced for a study of cytomegalovirus exposure and HLA in healthy donors (dated by TCRdb to 2017 to 2019). In terms of the full investigation: An earlier analysis of 587 of the donors reported around 280 Gb of sequence data and 117 million unique TCR beta sequences obtained from around 180 million T cells. An early release covering more than 500 HLA-typed donors comprised 250 to 350 gigabases of sequencing data and approximately 80 million unique TCR sequences. Of the roughly 420 genotyped donors, 80% to 90% were placed in the genetic ancestry cluster associated with self-reported Caucasian donors. The study was designed to test whether signatures of past pathogen exposure could be identified by cataloging public T cell receptors. The study profiled the T cell repertoires of about 640 subjects by immunosequencing and related them to cytomegalovirus serostatus. Besides the first cohort of under 700 subjects, a separate validation cohort made up of 120 different subjects was used. To predict cytomegalovirus infection status, the study brought together high-throughput TCR immunosequencing, statistical association of individual TCRs with disease status, and machine learning. To study patterns of TCR occurrence, a later analysis re-analyzed previously published TCR beta repertoires from under 750 donors and added high-resolution HLA genotyping. The later analysis used no new phenotypic data to find candidate immune exposures, relying instead on TCR beta sequences and their occurrence across donors. An earlier analysis of fewer than 700 of the donors applied high-throughput TCR beta sequencing to assess whether each TCR beta V gene segment acted as functional or pseudogenic. Donor age, sex, ethnicity and CMV serostatus were collected together with the repertoire data. A later genetic analysis took genome-wide SNP genotypes for about 55% of the 666 donors and used that subset as a discovery cohort. Every repertoire in the discovery cohort had been generated on one and the same sequencing platform. Class I and class II HLA loci were covered by the typing at four-digit resolution. The number of typed donors differed by locus: about 620-640 for A, B, C, DRB1 and DQB1; some 500 for DQA1; approximately 610 for DPA1; and 400 to 480 for DPB1. Four or five DR-DQ haplotypes were handled as single units for association and clustering, since linkage in the cohort was strong. Across some 400 genotyped donors of the cohort, an average of roughly 250,000 unique TCR beta nucleotide sequences per donor were sequenced, and 15% to 20% of those sequences were non-productive. What the study reported, not specific to this receptor: In the study, 150 to 200 TCR beta chains were listed as associated with cytomegalovirus. Roughly uniform sequencing depth across donors was assumed in presence/absence analyses, although this assumption may not hold. According to a later analysis, parvovirus B19, influenza, CMV and Epstein-Barr virus appeared linked to several top co-occurrence clusters. The authors suggested that the approach could potentially be generalized to other disease states and immunological phenotypes. Cytomegalovirus status was reported to be diagnosed by the classifier with high specificity and sensitivity in both the original and validation cohorts. While some public TCRs were present in many individuals, most TCR sequences turned up only very rarely across donors. The only immune exposure information available for the cohort was CMV serostatus. A later genetic analysis associated a missense DCLRE1C variant with V-gene and J-gene trimming of TCR beta chains, and an independent cohort replicated the association. In a later analysis, HLA-associated TCR beta chains showed more clonal expansion and lower generation probabilities than non-associated chains that were equally common. When HLA alleles, especially DR and DQ, strongly co-occurred, attributing TCR associations to individual alleles was difficult. A later genetic analysis reported fewer N-insertions in productive TCRs among donors in an Asian-associated ancestry cluster than the roughly 700-donor mean. A further reported finding was that TCR beta sequences accurately predicted the HLA-A and HLA-B alleles for most subjects in the first cohort. Because counts were too low, roughly 18 rarely observed V segments, including chromosome 9 orphons, were left out of the earlier analysis of over 550 of the donors. The sequencing pipeline was judged likely to have produced a cluster of highly shared sequence variants as a technical artifact. A later analysis associated 17,000 or so TCR beta sequences with specific HLA alleles at a false discovery rate of 0.05. Correlated functional status among segregating V segments might be attributable to linkage disequilibrium, but an unknown experimental factor could not be ruled out. In a later analysis, most CMV-associated TCR beta chains were found to appear HLA-restricted, with HLA associations seemingly driven largely by CMV exposure. In vitro tests confirmed that a few of the cytomegalovirus-associated TCR beta chains recognize cytomegalovirus antigens. According to a later analysis, TCR association rates differed among HLA loci, with DRB1 alleles showing the most associated TCRs and HLA-C alleles showing the fewest. Only TCR beta chains were sequenced in this cohort, and the absence of alpha or paired-chain data limited detectable features. In an earlier analysis of 587 of the donors, most TCR beta V segments appeared in productive rearrangements about 87% or about 30% of the time, broadly matching IMGT annotations. HLA typing was unavailable for some donors at each locus, so association tests used only the typed subset.

The method behind the library was the immunoSEQ multiplex PCR assay. A mixture of 60 forward primers for TCR Vbeta segments and 13 reverse primers for TCR Jbeta segments was used in the multiplex PCR. The CDR3 region of rearranged TCR beta genes was amplified from genomic DNA by a multiplex PCR assay. On the Illumina HiSeq System, the amplified TCR beta libraries were sequenced as 87-base-pair reads. Turning to the authors' computational methods: In a later analysis, tens of millions of unique TCR beta chains were counted across the roughly 610 repertoires, and roughly 11 million of these chains were shared by at least two donors. Raw reads were error-corrected and collapsed into unique sequences by a nearest-neighbor algorithm in which closely related sequences were merged to remove PCR and sequencing errors. To assign V, D and J gene segments, CDR3 sequences were aligned to IMGT reference sequences. For a sequence to be retained, at least a six-nucleotide match to both a V gene segment and a J gene segment was required. Rearrangements were called productive when the CDR3 lacked stop codons and stayed in frame with V and J; all others were non-productive. Following IMGT convention, CDR3 was defined as the stretch from the second conserved V-encoded cysteine to the conserved J-encoded phenylalanine. The earlier analysis of roughly 590 of the donors excluded any sequence lacking an unambiguous match to a single V gene segment. In an earlier analysis of a few hundred of the donors, V segments were called functional above 56.7% productive rearrangements and were called segregating when the between-donor standard deviation exceeded 5%. A statistical classification framework was built for diagnosing cytomegalovirus status from the catalog of TCR beta chain sequences. In a later analysis, V and J genes were assigned by comparing TCR nucleotide sequences against IMGT/GENE-DB human TR gene sequences. Using the TCRdist pipeline, a later analysis assigned CDR3 sequences along with most-parsimonious VDJ recombination scenarios. In a later analysis, every TCR beta chain was defined by the combination of its CDR3 amino acid sequence and its V-gene family, and reads without a unique V-gene family were dropped. To address suspected cross-contamination and a sequencing artifact, a later analysis removed approximately 600 highly shared, low-generation-probability nucleotide sequences. In a later analysis, a clonal expansion index for each public chain was calculated from normalized within-repertoire ranks of inferred template counts. In a later analysis, generation probabilities were computed using a VDJ recombination model fitted to out-of-frame rearrangements, and the results were checked against IGoR. A later analysis scored TCR-TCR, TCR-HLA and TCR-CMV co-occurrence with hypergeometric tests, applying a repertoire-size bias correction to TCR pairs. False discovery rates were estimated in a later analysis by permuting HLA or CMV assignments 20 times. In a later analysis, co-occurring TCRs were grouped using DBSCAN, and TCRdist sequence similarity was added for clustering within HLA-allele-positive subsets. Repertoires with fewer than 30,000 or more than 120,000 public chains were left out of co-occurrence clustering, as were about 5 repertoires with anomalous nucleotide sharing. In TCRdb, the immuneACCESS table is reduced to in-frame sequences with V and J assigned. These tables do not hold every clone; where another copy was compared, an unresolved V gene accounts for under half, and the others remain unexplained. V and J calls and clone size follow that table, whereas D and trimming were derived from the DNA. The sample table holds around 230,000 clones, of which 82% were seen once. About 6.1% of the sample goes to the ten largest clones.

The cohort comprised 670 or so healthy bone marrow donors. At the time of sampling, every cohort member was nominally healthy, though immune exposures that went unrecorded were likely present. The donor tested CMV seropositive and was one of the 289 seropositive cohort members. A peripheral blood sample was provided by each donor, and peripheral blood mononuclear cells were used for TCR beta sequencing. The Qiagen DNeasy Blood Extraction Kit was used to extract genomic DNA from the blood cell samples. As for this clone: No antigen is known for it. Base qualities were left out, and no much larger clone turns up one base away.

The TCR was taken from a man aged 35 to 55 in good health and CMV-seropositive. The specimen was PBMCs.

The CDR3 protein is CASSQESLFNEQFF. The bases are TGCGCCAGCAGCCAAGAAAGCCTTTTCAATGAGCAGTTCTTC. This chain joins TRBV4-1 to TRBJ2-1, with the D gene not clear enough to name. A distance of 9 bases separates the germline ends of V and J, which lose 0 bases and 6 bases respectively. The germline V gene sets CDR1 to MGHRA and CDR2 to YSYEKL. The CDR3 has 14 amino acids, counting the end cysteine and phenylalanine. Only the CDR3 portion is preserved as DNA: 42 bases, with reading frame beginning at the first base.